This T cell receptor beta chain was captured by sequencing in a study of CD8+CD57+ T cells in acquired aplastic anemia. This clonotype was counted ten times or more. Profiling of TCR beta VDJ combinations and CDR3 sequences used genomic DNA as template. TCRdb processed the reads anew with MiXCR; each CDR3 protein has one entry. This table has fewer than 200,000 distinct CDR3 sequences, about 60% appearing once. The sequenced material came from sorted CD4+, CD8+, or CD8+CD57+ T cells (not recorded which) from PBMCs. This clonotype was obtained from a human donor in good health.

The CDR3 protein is CASSMGPPGNTIYF. The CDR3 DNA reads as TGTGCCAGTAGTATGGGACCACCCGGAAACACCATATATTTT. This chain links TRBV19 with TRBJ1-3; weak D call: TRBD1 (5 bases). V dropped 3 bases and J dropped 4 bases, with 10 bases sitting between them. The CDR3 is made up of 14 amino acids. Germline V gene sequence: CDR1 LNHDA, CDR2 SQIVND (reference sequence).